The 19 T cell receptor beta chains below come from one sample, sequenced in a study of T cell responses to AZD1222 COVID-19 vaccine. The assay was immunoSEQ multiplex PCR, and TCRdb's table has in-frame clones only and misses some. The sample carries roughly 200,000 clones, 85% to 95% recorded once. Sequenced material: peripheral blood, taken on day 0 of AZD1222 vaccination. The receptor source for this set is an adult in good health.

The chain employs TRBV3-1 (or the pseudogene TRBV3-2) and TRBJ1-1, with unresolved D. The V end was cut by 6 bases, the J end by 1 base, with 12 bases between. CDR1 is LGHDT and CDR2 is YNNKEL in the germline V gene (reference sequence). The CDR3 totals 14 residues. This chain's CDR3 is CASSQYTANTEAFF. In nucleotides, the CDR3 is TGTGCCAGCAGTCAATACACGGCGAACACTGAAGCTTTCTTT.

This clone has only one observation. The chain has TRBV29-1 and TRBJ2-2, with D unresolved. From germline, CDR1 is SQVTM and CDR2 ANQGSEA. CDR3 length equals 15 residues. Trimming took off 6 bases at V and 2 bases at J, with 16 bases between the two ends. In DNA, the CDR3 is TGCAGCGTCCTGCCGGGCGCTAGAAACACCGGGGAGCTGTTTTTT. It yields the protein CSVLPGARNTGELFF.

The CDR3 loop reads CASSQDPGTGYGYTF. The CDR3 bases are TGTGCCAGCAGCCAAGATCCCGGGACAGGCTATGGCTACACCTTC. The chain carries TRBV3-1 (or the pseudogene TRBV3-2) and TRBJ1-2; 8 bases are a match to TRBD1. V lost 0 bases, J lost 4 bases, and 4 bases stayed unmatched. The CDR3 totals 15 residues. Germline CDR1 is LGHDT and CDR2 is YNNKEL (reference sequence).

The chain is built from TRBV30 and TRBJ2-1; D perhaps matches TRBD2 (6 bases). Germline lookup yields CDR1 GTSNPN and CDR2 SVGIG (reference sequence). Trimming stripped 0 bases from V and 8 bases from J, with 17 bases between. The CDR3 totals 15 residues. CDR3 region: CAWSVRYNKRDEQFF. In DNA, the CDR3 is TGTGCCTGGAGTGTACGGTACAACAAGCGGGATGAGCAGTTCTTC.

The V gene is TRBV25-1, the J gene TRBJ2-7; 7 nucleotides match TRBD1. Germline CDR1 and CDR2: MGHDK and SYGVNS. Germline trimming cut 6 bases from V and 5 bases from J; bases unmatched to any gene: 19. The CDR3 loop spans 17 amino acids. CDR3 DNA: TGTGCCAGCAGCCCTACCGTGCGTGAACAGGGGTCGCACGAGCAGTACTTC. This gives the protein CASSPTVREQGSHEQYF.

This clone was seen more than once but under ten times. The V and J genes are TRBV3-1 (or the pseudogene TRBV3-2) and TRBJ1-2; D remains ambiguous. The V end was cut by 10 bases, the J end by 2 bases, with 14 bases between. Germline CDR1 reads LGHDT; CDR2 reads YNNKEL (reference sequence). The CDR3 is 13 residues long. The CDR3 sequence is CAISRSDNYGYTF. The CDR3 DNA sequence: TGTGCCATTTCTAGGTCGGACAACTATGGCTACACCTTC.

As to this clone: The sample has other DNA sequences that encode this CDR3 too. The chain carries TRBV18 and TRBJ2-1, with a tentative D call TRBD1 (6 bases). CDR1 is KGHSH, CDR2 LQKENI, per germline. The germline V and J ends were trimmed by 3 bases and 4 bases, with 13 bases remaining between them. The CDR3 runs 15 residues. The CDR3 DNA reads TGTGCCAGCTCACCCGCCGGGACAAATTACAATGAGCAGTTCTTC. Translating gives CASSPAGTNYNEQFF.

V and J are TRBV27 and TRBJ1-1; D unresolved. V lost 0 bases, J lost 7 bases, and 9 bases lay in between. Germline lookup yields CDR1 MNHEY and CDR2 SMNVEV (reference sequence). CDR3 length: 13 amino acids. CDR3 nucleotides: TGTGCCAGCAGTTTATCGAGTCGGGTTGAAGCTTTCTTT. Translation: CASSLSSRVEAFF.

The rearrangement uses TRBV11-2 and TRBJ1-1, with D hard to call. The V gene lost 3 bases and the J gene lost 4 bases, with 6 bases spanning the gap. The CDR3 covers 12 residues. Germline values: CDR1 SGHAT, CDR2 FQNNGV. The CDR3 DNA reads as TGTGCCAGCAGCTTCAAGGGCACTGAAGCTTTCTTT. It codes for CASSFKGTEAFF. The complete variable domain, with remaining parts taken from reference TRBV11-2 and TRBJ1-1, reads EAGVAQSPRYKIIEKRQSVAFWCNPISGHATLYWYQQILGQGPKLLIQFQNNGVVDDSQLPKDRFSAERLKGVDSTLKIQPAKLEDSAVYLCASSFKGTEAFFGQGTRLTVV.

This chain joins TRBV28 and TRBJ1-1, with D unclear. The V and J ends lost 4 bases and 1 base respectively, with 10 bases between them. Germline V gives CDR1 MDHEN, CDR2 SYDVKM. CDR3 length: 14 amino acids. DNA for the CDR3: TGTGCCAGCAGTTCTGCCCCAGGGAACACTGAAGCTTTCTTT. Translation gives CASSSAPGNTEAFF.

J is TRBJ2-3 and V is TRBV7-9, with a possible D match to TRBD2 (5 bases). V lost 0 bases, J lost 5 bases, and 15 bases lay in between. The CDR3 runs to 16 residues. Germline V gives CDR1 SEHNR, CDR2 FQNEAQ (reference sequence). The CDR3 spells CASSLAKDFEGDTQYF. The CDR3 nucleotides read TGTGCCAGCAGCTTAGCCAAGGACTTCGAGGGAGATACGCAGTATTTT.

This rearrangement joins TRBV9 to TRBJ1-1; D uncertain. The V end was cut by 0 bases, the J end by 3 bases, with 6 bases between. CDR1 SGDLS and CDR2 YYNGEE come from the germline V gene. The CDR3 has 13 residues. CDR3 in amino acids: CASSVAMDTEAFF. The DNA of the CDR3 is TGTGCCAGCAGCGTAGCGATGGACACTGAAGCTTTCTTT.

The CDR3, as DNA: TGCGCCAGCAGCTCCCAGACAGCGAACACTGAAGCTTTCTTT. Protein product: CASSSQTANTEAFF. This chain joins TRBV5-1 and TRBJ1-1; perhaps TRBD1 as D (5 bases). The CDR3 sequence is 14 residues long. Germline CDR1 reads SGHRS; CDR2 reads YFSETQ. V was clipped by 3 bases and J by 1 base, with 10 bases between them.

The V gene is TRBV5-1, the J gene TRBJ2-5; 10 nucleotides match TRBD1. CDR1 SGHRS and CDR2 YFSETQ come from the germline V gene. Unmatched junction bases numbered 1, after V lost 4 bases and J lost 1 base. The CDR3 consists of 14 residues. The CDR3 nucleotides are TGCGCCAGCAGCCGACAGGGGGCCCAAGAGACCCAGTACTTC. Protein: CASSRQGAQETQYF.

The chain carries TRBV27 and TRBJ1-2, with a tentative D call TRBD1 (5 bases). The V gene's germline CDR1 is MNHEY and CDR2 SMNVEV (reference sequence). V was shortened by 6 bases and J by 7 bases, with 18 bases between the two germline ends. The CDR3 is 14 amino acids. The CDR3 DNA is TGTGCCAGCAGCTCCTCGGGGCCCCCGGGTGGCTACACCTTC. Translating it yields CASSSSGPPGGYTF.

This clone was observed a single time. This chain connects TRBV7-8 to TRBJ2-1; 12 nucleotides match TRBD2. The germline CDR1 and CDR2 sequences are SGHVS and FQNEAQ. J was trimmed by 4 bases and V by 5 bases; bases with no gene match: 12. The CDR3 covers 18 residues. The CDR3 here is CASSKFSRTSGVYNEQFF. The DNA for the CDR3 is TGTGCCAGCAGCAAATTCTCCAGGACTAGCGGGGTTTACAATGAGCAGTTCTTC.

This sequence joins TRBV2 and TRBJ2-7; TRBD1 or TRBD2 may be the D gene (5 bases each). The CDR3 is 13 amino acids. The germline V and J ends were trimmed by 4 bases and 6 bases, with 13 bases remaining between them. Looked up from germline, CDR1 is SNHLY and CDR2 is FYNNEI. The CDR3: CASSVGPAGEQYF. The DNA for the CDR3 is TGTGCCAGCAGTGTGGGACCGGCAGGCGAGCAGTACTTC.

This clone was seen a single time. The CDR3 nucleotides are TGTGCCAGCGTGGCAGGTTTAGCCAAAAACATTCAGTACTTC. Protein product: CASVAGLAKNIQYF. The rearrangement joins TRBV2 to TRBJ2-4, with unresolved D. V was cut by 8 bases and J by 0 bases, with 11 bases left in between. Germline loops: CDR1 SNHLY, CDR2 FYNNEI. This CDR3 contains 14 residues.

The CDR3 DNA reads TGTGCCAGCAGCTTTCGGACAGGGGGAACTGAAGCTTTCTTT. Its translation is CASSFRTGGTEAFF. The rearrangement uses TRBV5-8 and TRBJ1-1, with 10 positions matching TRBD1. Germline-derived CDR1 and CDR2 are SGHTS and YDEGEE. CDR3 length: 14 amino acids. The trim removed 2 bases at V and 5 bases at J, leaving 3 bases unmatched.